This T cell receptor beta chain originates from a study of blood T cell dynamics during melanoma immunotherapy. On the study more broadly: Patients with metastatic melanoma got pembrolizumab or nivolumab-ipilimumab as first-line care.

Study-wide points: Clones driving repertoire changes may be melanoma-specific or general immune activation.

Each bulk PBMC sample had roughly 400 ng DNA loaded. Data came from immunoSEQ multiplex PCR; TCRdb stores just in-frame clones and leaves some out. The sample holds roughly 14,000 clones, about 86% seen once. This CDR3 is 16 amino acids long. The V gene's germline CDR1 is SGHAT and CDR2 FQNNGV. The germline V and J ends were trimmed by 4 bases and 10 bases, with 20 bases remaining between them. This sample's time point: pre-treatment baseline. At 12 weeks after first infusion, RECIST 1.1 defined response for most patients. Notes on this clone: Its specificity is not known.

The TCR comes from a human donor with melanoma. Sequenced here: blood, sampled from a patient treated with checkpoint blockade. V gene TRBV11-2 combines with J gene TRBJ1-6; D may be TRBD1 (6 bases). The CDR3 sequence is CASSWGGPVLRSPLHF. CDR3 nucleotide sequence: TGTGCCAGCAGCTGGGGGGGGCCGGTTCTCCGATCACCCCTCCACTTT.